This T cell receptor beta chain was sequenced for a study of shared clonotypes between healthy human individuals. CD45RO-negative CD8 cells positively selected for CCR7 made up the naive population, which excluded terminally differentiated effector memory CD45RA+ cells. Method: immunoSEQ multiplex PCR; TCRdb's copy keeps in-frame clones and lacks some. The table lists some 2 million clones, about 94% of them singletons. General study findings and limits: As a rule, naive subsets had a larger estimated richness than memory subsets. The sole specimen, blood, was sampled, and tissue repertoires likely differ.

Details on this clone: Its antigen is currently unknown.

Material for sequencing was naive CD8+ T cells sorted from blood. The TCR was taken from a man aged 18 to 30 in good health.

The CDR3 coding sequence is TGTGCCAGCAGCTTGGCGAGCGGGGGGTTCTACGAGCAGTACTTC. It yields the protein CASSLASGGFYEQYF. The chain recombines TRBV5-6 with TRBJ2-7; 9 bases fit TRBD2. This CDR3 is 15 amino acids long. In germline, CDR1 is SGHDT, CDR2 YYEEEE. J was trimmed by 3 bases and V by 0 bases; bases with no gene match: 4.